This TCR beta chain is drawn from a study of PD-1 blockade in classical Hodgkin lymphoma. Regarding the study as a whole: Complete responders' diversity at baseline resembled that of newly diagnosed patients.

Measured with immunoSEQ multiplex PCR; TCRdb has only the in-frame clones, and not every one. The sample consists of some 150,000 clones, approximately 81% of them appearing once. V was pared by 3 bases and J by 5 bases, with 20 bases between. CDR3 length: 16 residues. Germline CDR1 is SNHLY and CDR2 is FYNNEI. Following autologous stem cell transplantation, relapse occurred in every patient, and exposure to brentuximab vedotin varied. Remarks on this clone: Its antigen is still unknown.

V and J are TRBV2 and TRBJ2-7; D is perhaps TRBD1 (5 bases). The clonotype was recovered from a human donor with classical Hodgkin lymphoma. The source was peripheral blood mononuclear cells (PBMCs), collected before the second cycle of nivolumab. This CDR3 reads CASSDQRRTPTDEQYF. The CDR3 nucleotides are TGTGCCAGCAGTGATCAGCGACGGACACCCACGGACGAGCAGTACTTC.